The 11 T cell receptor beta chains reported below all come from one sample, sequenced in a study of blood T cell repertoires in COVID-19. TCRdb's copy holds only in-frame clones and misses some; the assay was immunoSEQ multiplex PCR. The table records 140,000 to 150,000 clones, 75% to 85% of them present only once. Sequenced input: peripheral blood. All receptors derive from a man aged 60-69 years with active or convalescent COVID-19.

Here the CDR3 DNA reads TGCGCCAGCAGCTTCGAGTGGAACACTGAAGCTTTCTTT. Protein product: CASSFEWNTEAFF. The chain joins TRBV5-1 to TRBJ1-1; D remains unclear. There are 13 residues in the CDR3. Looked up from germline, CDR1 is SGHRS and CDR2 is YFSETQ. V was shortened by 2 bases and J by 1 base, with 6 bases between the two germline ends.

This clone was picked up a small number of times. The chain couples TRBV2 to TRBJ2-7, with D perhaps TRBD2 (5 bases). V was shortened by 5 bases and J by 4 bases, with 12 bases between the two germline ends. This CDR3 contains 13 residues. CDR1 SNHLY and CDR2 FYNNEI come from the germline V gene. CDR3 sequence: CASSRTTRYEQYV. The CDR3 DNA follows: TGTGCCAGCAGTCGTACAACTAGGTACGAGCAGTACGTC.

This rearrangement joins TRBV27 to TRBJ1-2; 11 nucleotides agree with TRBD1. There are 16 residues in the CDR3. V trimming: 0 bases; J trimming: 4 bases; junction bases outside the gene matches: 4. Germline V gene data show CDR1 as MNHEY and CDR2 as SMNVEV (reference sequence). CDR3 nucleotides: TGTGCCAGCAGTTTATCGGGGACAGGGGGGAGCTATGGCTACACCTTC. The encoded protein is CASSLSGTGGSYGYTF.

This clone is a singleton in its sample. The chain joins TRBV6-5 to TRBJ1-2; D may be TRBD1 (5 bases). Germline V gene lookup returns CDR1 MNHEY and CDR2 SVGAGI. V gave up 2 bases and J gave up 6 bases, with 10 bases separating them. The CDR3 contains 13 residues. The CDR3 DNA reads TGTGCCAGCAGTTACGGCCAGGGAAATGGCTACACCTTC. Its translation is CASSYGQGNGYTF.

J is TRBJ1-1 and V is TRBV14; D might be TRBD1 (5 bases). This CDR3 comprises 15 residues. Trimming removed 0 bases at V and 8 bases at J, with 16 bases between. Germline CDR1 SGHDN, CDR2 FVKESK. The CDR3 coding sequence is TGTGCCAGCAGCCAAGAAATCGCAGGGTGGACCGAAGCTTTCTTT. This sequence encodes CASSQEIAGWTEAFF.

The chain is built from TRBV29-1 and TRBJ2-5; the match to TRBD2 covers 12 bases. The ends lost 7 bases at V and 10 bases at J; junction bases unmatched: 25. Germline assignment: CDR1 SQVTM and CDR2 ANQGSEA. CDR3 length: 18 residues. The CDR3 is CSELPGLAGINPRDGQYF. The CDR3 DNA reads TGCAGCGAACTCCCGGGACTAGCGGGTATAAATCCAAGGGATGGCCAGTACTTC. The variable domain in full, with the rest retrieved from reference TRBV29-1 and TRBJ2-5, is SAVISQKPSRDICQRGTSLTIQCQVDSQVTMMFWYRQQPGQSLTLIATANQGSEATYESGFVIDKFPISRPNLTFSTLTVSNMSPEDSSIYLCSELPGLAGINPRDGQYFGPGTRLLVL.

The CDR3 is CASRDRAGNTIYF. The CDR3 DNA is TGTGCCAGCAGGGACAGGGCTGGAAACACCATATATTTT. V usage is TRBV6-5 and J usage is TRBJ1-3; 8 positions match TRBD1. The germline gives CDR1 MNHEY, CDR2 SVGAGI. Trimming at V came to 6 bases and at J to 2 bases, leaving 0 bases not matched to a gene. This CDR3 region has 13 residues.

The rearrangement uses TRBV11-2 and TRBJ2-2; 7 bases map to TRBD2. This CDR3 has 17 residues. V trimming: 1 base; J trimming: 4 bases; junction bases outside the gene matches: 9. In germline, CDR1 is SGHAT, CDR2 FQNNGV. The CDR3 region is CASSLGYRTSFTGELFF. For the CDR3, the DNA is TGTGCCAGCAGCTTAGGGTACCGGACTAGTTTCACCGGGGAGCTGTTTTTT.

The CDR3: CASSQVFEHNTIYF. CDR3 in DNA: TGTGCCAGCAGCCAAGTCTTTGAACACAACACCATATATTTT. This chain uses TRBV3-1 (or the pseudogene TRBV3-2) with TRBJ1-3; no clear D. This CDR3 has 14 residues. Trimming stripped 1 base from V and 7 bases from J, with 11 bases between. Germline V gene sequence: CDR1 LGHDT, CDR2 YNNKEL (reference sequence).

The count of this clone is one. The chain links TRBV6-1 to TRBJ2-6; TRBD1 agrees at 8 bases. Trimming took 3 bases from V and 2 from J; bases not matched to a gene: 15. CDR1 and CDR2 (germline): MNHNS, SASEGT. CDR3 length: 20 amino acids. Here the CDR3 DNA reads TGTGCCAGCAGTGACCTCAGGGGGCGCAATTCCGGCGCTGGGGCCAACGTCCTGACTTTC. Protein sequence: CASSDLRGRNSGAGANVLTF.

J is TRBJ2-6 and V is TRBV19; tentatively, D is TRBD2 (6 bases). Per the germline V gene, CDR1 is LNHDA and CDR2 is SQIVND (reference sequence). This CDR3 contains 15 residues. V was cut by 6 bases and J by 4 bases, with 13 bases left in between. The CDR3 DNA is TGTGCCAGTAGCCCCCGGGGGTCGGGGGCCAACGTCCTGACTTTC. Its protein product is CASSPRGSGANVLTF. Full variable domain (rest looked up from reference TRBV19 and TRBJ2-6): DGGITQSPKYLFRKEGQNVTLSCEQNLNHDAMYWYRQDPGQGLRLIYYSQIVNDFQKGDIAEGYSVSREKKESFPLTVTSAQKNPTAFYLCASSPRGSGANVLTFGAGSRLTVL.